This T cell receptor beta chain is from a study of T-cell memory formation after mild COVID-19. Study background: In these data, TCR clusters were largely donor specific. Study outcomes and limitations: Clones that contracted from day 15 to 85 had balanced CD4/CD8; later expanders were CD4+ biased. Cross-reactive memory apparently joined, as some responding clones appeared in pre-infection memory.

Researchers used 5'RACE with constant-segment primers to make TCR alpha and TCR beta cDNA libraries that carry sample barcodes and UMIs. Each CDR3 protein is one row after TCRdb ran MiXCR on the 5' RACE reads. In the table there are 250,000 to 300,000 distinct CDR3 sequences, around 15% of which are singletons. With respect to this clonotype: The antigen is unknown.

CDR3 size: 15 residues. The germline V gene encodes CDR1 SGHVS and CDR2 FQNEAQ. The V and J ends lost 5 bases and 7 bases respectively, with 15 bases between them. The V gene is TRBV7-8, the J gene TRBJ1-6; D is unclear. The sequenced material came from PBMCs or a T cell subset sorted from them (not recorded which). This TCR was sampled from a man between 18 and 35 years old who had mild COVID-19 (a few samples of this study predate the infection). Cell type and time point are not known. CDR3 protein: CASSRRRDMNSPLHF. The CDR3 DNA reads TGTGCCAGCAGCCGCCGGAGGGATATGAATTCACCCCTCCACTTT.